The 25 T cell receptor beta chains reported below all come from one sample, sequenced in a study of tumor-infiltrating lymphocytes in primary liver carcinoma. Making TCR beta cDNA involved roughly 500 ng total RNA and a constant-region primer. What produced the TCR beta libraries was three nested multiplex PCR rounds using slightly modified ARM-PCR. For approximately 9 cycles apiece, the opening two PCR rounds ran with TRBV1-TRBV30 forward primers and a C-beta reverse primer. In TCRdb, the multiplex PCR reads were re-called with MiXCR into one record per CDR3 protein. This table holds fewer than 350,000 distinct CDR3 sequences, approximately 60% found once. Blood RNA came from unsorted whole blood; germline DNA was also extracted. Sequenced sample: peripheral blood. The receptors stem from a man aged 40-55 years with primary liver carcinoma and hepatitis B virus infection.

This clonotype was detected only a few times. This chain connects TRBV28 to TRBJ1-3; 11 bases are a match to TRBD1. The germline CDR1 and CDR2 sequences are MDHEN and SYDVKM. The J segment lost 2 bases and the V segment lost 6 bases, leaving 6 bases of the junction unmatched. The CDR3 runs 16 residues. The CDR3, as DNA: TGTGCCAGCAGAGAAGGACAGGGGGCAACTGGAAACACCATATATTTT. It yields the protein CASREGQGATGNTIYF.

The rearrangement joins TRBV29-1 to TRBJ1-1; 9 positions match TRBD1. The CDR3 is made up of 12 amino acids. With 3 bases clipped from V and 12 bases from J, the junction kept 8 bases outside the gene matches. CDR1 SQVTM and CDR2 ANQGSEA come from the germline V gene. This CDR3 reads CSVEEDRGKSFF. Written as DNA, the CDR3 is TGCAGCGTTGAGGAGGACAGGGGAAAGTCTTTCTTT.

This clonotype was seen at least ten times. This rearrangement joins TRBV10-3 to TRBJ2-7, with TRBD2 identical over 7 bases. There are 14 residues in the CDR3. The J segment lost 5 bases and the V segment lost 0 bases, leaving 4 bases of the junction unmatched. Germline lookup yields CDR1 ENHRY and CDR2 SYGVKD. CDR3: CAISESGGIDEQYF. CDR3 nucleotide sequence: TGTGCCATCAGTGAGTCGGGGGGGATCGACGAGCAGTACTTC.

The gene calls are TRBV29-1 and TRBJ2-6; D unclear. Germline assignment: CDR1 SQVTM and CDR2 ANQGSEA. The CDR3 length is 14 residues. CDR3 DNA sequence: TGCCGCGCTGACGAAGGCTTCGGGGCCAACGTCCTGACTTTC. Translated, it gives CRADEGFGANVLTF.

A remark on this clonotype: One junction end disagrees with the germline gene, perhaps due to a read error. The chain has TRBV10-2 and TRBJ2-2; TRBD2 is a possible D gene (5 bases). Germline V gene lookup returns CDR1 WSHSY and CDR2 SAAADI. The CDR3 is 12 amino acids. The DNA of the CDR3 is TGCGCCAGCACCCACACCACCGGGGAGCTGGTTTTT. Its protein product is CASTHTTGELVF.

This clonotype was counted at least ten times. J is TRBJ2-7 and V is TRBV29-1; D is uncertain. V was trimmed by 6 bases and J by 0 bases, leaving 18 bases between them. This CDR3 is 15 amino acids long. Germline V lookup: CDR1 SQVTM, CDR2 ANQGSEA. CDR3 amino acids: CSVPNPDGHSYEQYF. The CDR3 region has the DNA TGCAGCGTCCCAAACCCCGACGGGCACTCCTACGAGCAGTACTTC.

The chain couples TRBV30 to TRBJ2-2; D could derive from TRBD1 or TRBD2 (5 bases each). V lost 1 base, J lost 4 bases, and 10 bases lay in between. CDR1 and CDR2 from the germline V gene are GTSNPN and SVGIG (reference sequence). CDR3 length: 14 amino acids. In DNA form, the CDR3 reads TGTGCCTGGAGTGGAGGGGTCGGCACCGGGGAGCTGTTTTTT. Protein product: CAWSGGVGTGELFF.

A note on this clonotype: The germline gene is not matched at one end of the junction; a read error may be the cause. This chain uses TRBV11-2 with TRBJ2-1; TRBD2 aligns across 11 bases. The germline V gene encodes CDR1 SGHAT and CDR2 FQNNGV. The CDR3 has 16 amino acids. The CDR3 sequence: CASMRLAGGRHNEQIF. Written as DNA, the CDR3 is TGCGCCAGCATGAGGCTAGCGGGAGGAAGACACAATGAGCAGATCTTC.

The rearrangement uses TRBV5-4 and TRBJ2-3; 7 nucleotides align to TRBD2. CDR1 and CDR2 from the germline V gene are SGHNT and YYREEE (reference sequence). After removal of 3 bases from V and 4 bases from J, the junction contained 8 bases not matched to a gene. This CDR3 has 15 residues. Written as DNA, the CDR3 is TGTGCCAGCAGCTCCTCTAGCGGAGGCGCAGATACGCAGTATTTT. Translation gives CASSSSSGGADTQYF.

V and J are TRBV6-2 or TRBV6-3 and TRBJ2-1; tentatively, D is TRBD1 or TRBD2 (5 bases each). Per the germline V gene, CDR1 is MNHEY and CDR2 is SVGEGT. There are 15 residues in the CDR3. Trimming removed 9 bases from V and 2 bases from J, with 17 bases in between. CDR3 protein: CASRERGSTYNEQFF. Here the CDR3 DNA reads TGTGCCAGTAGGGAGAGGGGAAGTACCTACAATGAGCAGTTCTTC.

This clonotype was picked up many times. The chain has TRBV6-5 and TRBJ2-5; D gene uncertain. The V gene's germline CDR1 is MNHEY and CDR2 SVGAGI. The CDR3 has 13 residues. V lost 5 bases, J lost 4 bases, and 11 bases lay in between. CDR3 region: CASSGHRIETQYF. Here the CDR3 DNA reads TGTGCCAGCAGTGGGCACAGAATAGAGACCCAGTACTTC.

In regard to this clonotype: A much bigger clone sits one base away, suggesting this may be a read error. The chain uses TRBV4-2 and TRBJ2-7, with TRBD2 matching 8 bases. This CDR3 region has 14 residues. Germline V lookup: CDR1 LGHNA, CDR2 YNFKEQ. CDR3 coding DNA: TGTGCCTGCAGCCAGTCGGGAGGGCCTCGCGGGCAGTACTTC. Amino acids: CACSQSGGPRGQYF.

Regarding this clonotype: Given the absence of the conserved phenylalanine or tryptophan at the CDR3 end, a read error is likely. The CDR3 region is CAISVAESPLHL. In nucleotides, the CDR3 is TGTGCCATCAGTGTGGCAGAGTCACCCCTCCACCTT. The chain recombines TRBV10-3 with TRBJ1-6; D is ambiguous. CDR1 ENHRY and CDR2 SYGVKD come from the germline V gene. The CDR3 extends over 12 amino acids. Trimming left V 4 bases short and J 10 bases short, with 8 bases between.

This clonotype is a singleton in its sample. This chain connects TRBV29-1 to TRBJ2-4, with TRBD1 matching over 8 bases. CDR3 size: 13 residues. From germline, CDR1 is SQVTM and CDR2 ANQGSEA. V dropped 4 bases and J dropped 14; count of bases not matched to a gene: 13. The CDR3 region is CSVVGTGGKIKYF. CDR3 nucleotide sequence: TGCAGCGTTGTCGGGACAGGAGGAAAAATTAAGTACTTC.

With regard to this clonotype: Sequence at one end of the junction differs from germline and may be a read error. This CDR3 is CATSGDSDEQYF. CDR3 nucleotides: TGTGCCACCAGCGGAGACAGCGACGAGCAGTACTTC. This chain joins TRBV15 and TRBJ2-7, with D tentatively TRBD1 (5 bases). The CDR3 is 12 residues long. The germline V gene has CDR1 LNHNV and CDR2 YYDKDF (reference sequence). The complete variable domain, with remaining parts taken from reference TRBV15 and TRBJ2-7, reads DAMVIQNPRYQVTQFGKPVTLSCSQTLNHNVMYWYQQKSSQAPKLLFHYYDKDFNNEADTPDNFQSRRPNTSFCFLDIRSPGLGDTAMYLCATSGDSDEQYFGPGTRLTVT.

A note on this clonotype: Being one base from a much bigger clone, this may be a read error. This chain joins TRBV10-3 and TRBJ2-5, with TRBD1 matching over 7 bases. Germline values: CDR1 ENHRY, CDR2 SYGVKD. CDR3 length: 13 amino acids. V was pared by 4 bases and J by 4 bases, with 3 bases of the junction left unmatched. The CDR3 is CAISADRVETQYF. In nucleotides, the CDR3 is TGTGCCATCAGTGCCGACAGGGTAGAGACCCAGTACTTC.

As regards this clonotype: Since a much larger clone is just one base distant, this may be a read error. The V and J genes are TRBV5-5 and TRBJ2-3, with D hard to call. Germline CDR1 is SGHKS and CDR2 is YYEKEE (reference sequence). V was cut by 5 bases and J by 2 bases, with 15 bases left in between. The CDR3 totals 15 residues. CDR3 bases: TGTGCCAGCAGTACTCCGGAACTTACCACAGATACGCAGTATTTT. Protein: CASSTPELTTDTQYF.

As to this clonotype: Being one base from a much bigger clone, this may be a read error. Since no conserved phenylalanine or tryptophan closes the CDR3, a read error is the likely cause. V gene TRBV5-4 combines with J gene TRBJ2-5; 7 positions agree with TRBD1. After removal of 4 bases from V and 2 bases from J, the junction contained 5 bases not matched to a gene. The length of the CDR3 is 14 residues. Germline V CDR1 and CDR2: SGHNT, YYREEE (reference sequence). CDR3 loop: CASSAAGGQETQYL. Here the CDR3 DNA reads TGTGCCAGCAGCGCGGCAGGGGGTCAAGAGACCCAGTACTTA.

V usage is TRBV5-1 and J usage is TRBJ2-5; D possibly corresponds to TRBD2 (5 bases). Per germline, CDR1 SGHRS and CDR2 YFSETQ. The germline V and J ends were trimmed by 0 bases and 0 bases, with 6 bases remaining between them. The CDR3 totals 14 residues. CDR3 amino acids: CASSLAGYQETQYF. In DNA, the CDR3 is TGCGCCAGCAGCTTGGCGGGGTACCAAGAGACCCAGTACTTC.

The chain combines TRBV12-3 or TRBV12-4 with TRBJ2-3; TRBD1 agrees at 10 bases. The trim removed 5 bases at V and 8 bases at J, leaving 10 bases unmatched. The CDR3 covers 15 residues. The CDR3 coding sequence is TGTGCCAGCAGTCAGACAGGGGGCGGGGGAGGTACGCAGTATTTT. It translates to CASSQTGGGGGTQYF.

For this clonotype: Since a much larger clone is just one base distant, this may be a read error. This rearrangement joins TRBV6-5 to TRBJ2-7; 11 bases agree with TRBD2. V lost 7 bases and J lost 6; bases outside the gene matches: 14. Germline-derived CDR1 and CDR2 are MNHEY and SVGAGI. The CDR3 has 16 residues. The CDR3 sequence: CASNRTSGRALGEQYF. As DNA, the CDR3 is TGTGCCAGCAATCGAACTAGCGGGAGAGCCTTAGGCGAGCAGTACTTC.

The chain joins TRBV11-1 to TRBJ2-7; D gene ambiguous. The germline gives CDR1 SGHAT, CDR2 FQDESV (reference sequence). Trimming took 5 bases from V and 10 from J, leaving 12 bases between them. The CDR3 runs to 11 residues. In nucleotides, the CDR3 is TGTGCCAGCAGCCCCGGCCAGGTTCAGTACTTC. This codes for CASSPGQVQYF.

The V and J genes are TRBV7-9 and TRBJ2-7; 9 nucleotides agree with TRBD1. The CDR3 sequence is 14 residues long. V was pared by 1 base and J by 5 bases, with 3 bases of the junction left unmatched. Per germline, CDR1 SEHNR and CDR2 FQNEAQ (reference sequence). Here the CDR3 DNA reads TGTGCCAGCAGCTTAGGGACAGGGGCCGACGAGCAGTACTTC. Its protein product is CASSLGTGADEQYF.

Remarks on this clonotype: A much larger clone differs from this one at a single base, so this may be a read error. The conserved closing phenylalanine or tryptophan is absent in this CDR3, likely reflecting a read error. The chain links TRBV6-5 to TRBJ1-5; D unresolved. The CDR3 is made up of 13 amino acids. The V and J ends lost 6 bases and 5 bases respectively, with 11 bases between them. CDR1 is MNHEY, CDR2 SVGAGI, per germline. The CDR3 nucleotides are TGTGCCAGCAGAGAGACGGAATATCAGCCCCAGCATCTT. Protein sequence: CASRETEYQPQHL.

About this clonotype itself: This could be a read error, since a much larger clone is one nucleotide away. This sequence joins TRBV6-5 and TRBJ2-7, with D possibly being TRBD1 (5 bases). The V and J ends lost 6 bases and 0 bases respectively, with 15 bases between them. Germline V gene lookup returns CDR1 MNHEY and CDR2 SVGAGI. The CDR3 has 15 amino acids. In nucleotides, the CDR3 is TGTGCCAGCAGCCTCAGCACAGGCAGCTCCTACGAGCAGTACTTC. Its translation: CASSLSTGSSYEQYF.